What follows are 28 T cell receptor beta chains derived from one specimen sequenced in a study of cytomegalovirus exposure and HLA in healthy donors listed by TCRdb under 2017. The library relied on the immunoSEQ multiplex PCR assay. In its TCRdb copy, this immuneACCESS table keeps in-frame sequences only and misses some clones. Where compared with another copy, unresolved V genes explain less than half of these, and the others have no known cause. This sample gives 160,000 or so clones in total; 85% to 90% of them show up just once. Of the sample, 2.5% to 3.5% falls within the top ten clones. The sequencing input was PBMCs. The receptor set was obtained from a man between 18 and 29 years old in good health and CMV-seronegative.

The chain has TRBV4-2 and TRBJ2-5; 12 bases are shared with TRBD2. Per the germline V gene, CDR1 is LGHNA and CDR2 is YNFKEQ. Germline trimming cut 1 base from V and 3 bases from J; bases unmatched to any gene: 3. The CDR3 totals 16 residues. The CDR3 DNA reads TGTGCCAGCAGCCAAGCCCGACTAGCGGGGGAAGAGACCCAGTACTTC. Protein: CASSQARLAGEETQYF.

The chain couples TRBV6-5 to TRBJ2-1, with TRBD2 identical over 10 bases. The CDR3 runs 15 residues. CDR1 and CDR2 (germline): MNHEY, SVGAGI. V was pared by 5 bases and J by 6 bases, with 7 bases of the junction left unmatched. This chain's CDR3 is CASSNRLAGGNEQFF. The DNA of the CDR3 is TGTGCCAGCAGTAACCGACTAGCGGGTGGCAATGAGCAGTTCTTC.

This clone is a singleton in its sample. The chain combines TRBV5-4 with TRBJ2-7, with 11 positions matching TRBD2. CDR3 length equals 16 residues. Germline V gene data show CDR1 as SGHNT and CDR2 as YYREEE (reference sequence). Losses at the gene ends were 4 bases for V and 1 base for J; bases not matched to a gene: 7. The CDR3: CASSPTGLAASYEQYF. In DNA form, the CDR3 reads TGTGCCAGCAGCCCAACGGGACTAGCGGCTTCCTACGAGCAGTACTTC.

CDR3: CASRTNRGLGDTIYF. For the CDR3, the DNA is TGTGCCAGCAGAACTAACAGGGGGCTAGGGGACACCATATATTTT. V and J are TRBV11-2 and TRBJ1-3, with 9 bases that match TRBD1. This CDR3 has 15 amino acids. Unmatched junction bases numbered 11, after V lost 6 bases and J lost 8 bases. Looked up from germline, CDR1 is SGHAT and CDR2 is FQNNGV.

This chain links TRBV4-1 with TRBJ2-3; the match to TRBD2 covers 14 bases. The trim removed 1 base at V and 6 bases at J, leaving 3 bases unmatched. The germline V gene encodes CDR1 MGHRA and CDR2 YSYEKL. The CDR3 contains 16 residues. The CDR3 spells CASSQGTSGRRDTQYF. As DNA, the CDR3 is TGCGCCAGCAGCCAAGGGACTAGCGGGAGGCGGGATACGCAGTATTTT.

V is TRBV6-5 and J is TRBJ2-7, with a tentative D call TRBD1 (5 bases). CDR3 length: 13 residues. V dropped 2 bases and J dropped 1 base, with 6 bases sitting between them. The V gene's germline CDR1 is MNHEY and CDR2 SVGAGI. The CDR3 DNA sequence: TGTGCCAGCAGTTACGACAGTTCCTACGAGCAGTACTTC. Amino acid sequence: CASSYDSSYEQYF.

The chain is built from TRBV4-1 and TRBJ2-7; 9 bases match TRBD1. The CDR3 runs to 15 residues. CDR1 and CDR2 (germline): MGHRA, YSYEKL. V trimming: 5 bases; J trimming: 2 bases; junction bases outside the gene matches: 7. As DNA, the CDR3 is TGCGCCAGCAGCGGTGACAGGGGGAAAGCCTACGAGCAGTACTTC. The encoded protein is CASSGDRGKAYEQYF.

V and J are TRBV7-9 and TRBJ2-7; D not certain. CDR3 size: 12 residues. Trimming removed 5 bases from V and 5 bases from J, with 10 bases in between. In germline, CDR1 is SEHNR, CDR2 FQNEAQ (reference sequence). The CDR3 protein is CASSPDNNEQYF. The CDR3 DNA sequence: TGTGCCAGCAGCCCCGACAATAACGAGCAGTACTTC.

V usage is TRBV27 and J usage is TRBJ2-1; D gene unclear. The CDR3 is made up of 11 amino acids. The germline CDR1 and CDR2 sequences are MNHEY and SMNVEV (reference sequence). V was trimmed by 6 bases and J by 4 bases, leaving 4 bases between them. DNA of the CDR3: TGTGCCAGCAGGCGTTACAATGAGCAGTTCTTC. It is translated as CASRRYNEQFF.

This chain uses TRBV28 with TRBJ2-3; D is perhaps TRBD1 (6 bases). The CDR3 loop spans 15 amino acids. Germline V CDR1 and CDR2: MDHEN, SYDVKM. Trimming took off 5 bases at V and 0 bases at J, with 12 bases between the two ends. The CDR3, as DNA: TGTGCCAGCAGTAAAGGGACACCTAGCACAGATACGCAGTATTTT. This codes for CASSKGTPSTDTQYF.

This clone was counted a single time. The chain carries TRBV19 and TRBJ2-7; TRBD1 matches at 10 bases. Germline CDR1 and CDR2: LNHDA and SQIVND (reference sequence). The CDR3 is 14 amino acids. Trimming removed 4 bases from V and 4 bases from J; junction bases left unmatched: 4. In DNA, the CDR3 is TGTGCCAGTAGTAGGACAGGGGGGATTTACGAGCAGTACTTC. Its protein is CASSRTGGIYEQYF.

This clone was seen once. The chain employs TRBV6-5 and TRBJ1-4; D is unresolved. The CDR3 contains 15 residues. Germline CDR1 is MNHEY and CDR2 is SVGAGI. V was clipped by 7 bases and J by 5 bases, with 17 bases between them. CDR3: CASTLTAPGNEKLFF. CDR3 in DNA: TGTGCCAGCACCCTCACGGCCCCCGGGAATGAAAAACTGTTTTTT.

The V and J genes are TRBV7-8 and TRBJ2-2; 7 positions agree with TRBD1. The germline V gene encodes CDR1 SGHVS and CDR2 FQNEAQ. This CDR3 spans 15 amino acids. With V trimmed by 5 bases and J by 8 bases, 11 bases remained unmatched. The DNA of the CDR3 is TGTGCCAGCAGCGGAGTGACAGGGTTAAGTGGGGAGCTGTTTTTT. It specifies CASSGVTGLSGELFF.

The CDR3 loop is CASSLRGTSGSYEQYF. For the CDR3, the DNA is TGTGCCAGCAGCTTGAGAGGGACTAGCGGATCCTACGAGCAGTACTTC. The chain is built from TRBV7-2 and TRBJ2-7; 11 bases agree with TRBD2. V shed 3 bases, J shed 1 base, and the junction held 5 bases outside the gene matches. This CDR3 has 16 residues. Germline-derived CDR1 and CDR2 are SGHTA and FQGNSA.

The CDR3 loop is CASSQETGGPNYGYTF. CDR3 bases: TGCGCCAGCAGCCAAGAAACGGGGGGGCCGAACTATGGCTACACCTTC. The gene calls are TRBV4-1 and TRBJ1-2; tentative D call: TRBD1 (6 bases). Trimming took 0 bases from V and 2 from J, leaving 13 bases between them. This CDR3 has 16 residues. From germline, CDR1 is MGHRA and CDR2 YSYEKL.

The chain uses TRBV11-2 and TRBJ2-5; 11 bases fit TRBD2. V shed 1 base, J shed 4 bases, and the junction held 5 bases outside the gene matches. CDR3 length: 16 residues. CDR1 and CDR2 from the germline V gene are SGHAT and FQNNGV. This CDR3 reads CASSLALAGGGETQYF. The CDR3 DNA follows: TGTGCCAGCAGCTTAGCGCTAGCGGGGGGAGGAGAGACCCAGTACTTC.

The rearrangement links TRBV25-1 to TRBJ1-1; tentatively, D is TRBD1 (6 bases). V gave up 6 bases and J gave up 0 bases, with 14 bases separating them. The CDR3 consists of 15 residues. In germline, CDR1 is MGHDK, CDR2 SYGVNS. CDR3 nucleotides: TGTGCCAGCAGCTCTGGACAGCTTTTGAACACTGAAGCTTTCTTT. Its translation: CASSSGQLLNTEAFF.

The chain joins TRBV27 to TRBJ1-2; weak D call: TRBD1 (5 bases). V was clipped by 5 bases and J by 5 bases, with 18 bases between them. The CDR3 spans 15 residues. Germline V gene lookup returns CDR1 MNHEY and CDR2 SMNVEV (reference sequence). This CDR3 is CASSPTGTRGYGYTF. CDR3 DNA sequence: TGTGCCAGCAGTCCGACCGGGACCCGGGGGTATGGCTACACCTTC.

The chain combines TRBV10-1 with TRBJ2-3, with D hard to call. The CDR3 is made up of 13 amino acids. Trimming cost V 5 bases and J 2 bases, with 8 bases left between them. The V gene's germline CDR1 is WNHNN and CDR2 SYGVQD (reference sequence). The CDR3 spells CASSRVTTDTQYF. CDR3 DNA sequence: TGCGCCAGCAGTCGAGTTACCACAGATACGCAGTATTTT.

V and J are TRBV6-5 and TRBJ2-1; 8 bases line up with TRBD2. Germline V gene sequence: CDR1 MNHEY, CDR2 SVGAGI. J was trimmed by 8 bases and V by 0 bases; bases with no gene match: 3. The CDR3 is 14 amino acids. The CDR3 region is CASSYSGLGYEQFF. The CDR3 region has the DNA TGTGCCAGCAGTTACTCGGGACTAGGTTATGAGCAGTTCTTC.

This chain joins TRBV6-1 and TRBJ2-7; no clear D gene. Germline-derived CDR1 and CDR2 are MNHNS and SASEGT. This CDR3 is built from 14 residues. The ends were cut back, 3 bases at V and 0 bases at J, with 9 bases in the middle. CDR3 amino acids: CASSDLLDSYEQYV. For the CDR3, the DNA is TGTGCCAGCAGTGACCTTCTAGACTCCTACGAGCAGTACGTC.

The CDR3 sequence: CASSLDRSSYEQYF. The CDR3 nucleotides are TGTGCCAGTAGCCTGGACAGGTCTTCCTACGAGCAGTACTTC. The chain is built from TRBV19 and TRBJ2-7; 7 bases match TRBD1. CDR1 and CDR2 (germline): LNHDA, SQIVND (reference sequence). This CDR3 spans 14 amino acids. V was pared by 6 bases and J by 1 base, with 6 bases of the junction left unmatched.

This clone showed up many times. The chain carries TRBV7-2 and TRBJ2-5; 10 nucleotides line up with TRBD2. Germline V gene sequence: CDR1 SGHTA, CDR2 FQGNSA. CDR3 length: 15 amino acids. V trimming: 5 bases; J trimming: 5 bases; junction bases outside the gene matches: 8. The CDR3 here is CASSRRGAGGETQYF. The CDR3 region has the DNA TGTGCCAGCAGCCGCCGGGGAGCGGGGGGGGAGACCCAGTACTTC.

V is TRBV27 and J is TRBJ1-1, with unresolved D. Trimming shortened V by 6 bases and J by 1 base, and 9 bases separated the two germline ends. CDR3 length equals 13 residues. CDR1 is MNHEY, CDR2 SMNVEV, per germline (reference sequence). The CDR3 DNA reads TGTGCCAGCAGCGGCGGGGAGAACACTGAAGCTTTCTTT. Protein: CASSGGENTEAFF.

The chain uses TRBV6-1 and TRBJ1-5; D unresolved. The V end lost 4 bases, the J end lost 0 bases, and 16 bases lay between the germline ends. The CDR3 has 17 residues. The germline gives CDR1 MNHNS, CDR2 SASEGT. The CDR3 nucleotides are TGTGCCAGCAGTGGGCGACCGGGGTTTCATAGCAATCAGCCCCAGCATTTT. It encodes CASSGRPGFHSNQPQHF.

The CDR3 here is CASSYWSSYEQYV. CDR3 DNA: TGTGCCAGCAGCTATTGGAGCTCCTACGAGCAGTACGTC. The V and J genes are TRBV7-8 and TRBJ2-7; D gene unclear. The ends were cut back, 4 bases at V and 0 bases at J, with 7 bases in the middle. The CDR3 is 13 residues long. The germline gives CDR1 SGHVS, CDR2 FQNEAQ.

This clone has just a few counts. The chain couples TRBV6-6 to TRBJ2-7; TRBD2 matches 7 bases. After removal of 5 bases from V and 0 bases from J, the junction contained 7 bases not matched to a gene. CDR1 is MNHNY and CDR2 is SVGAGI in the germline V gene (reference sequence). The CDR3 covers 15 residues. As DNA, the CDR3 is TGTGCCAGCAGTCCGCGGGGCGGGAGCTCCTACGAGCAGTACTTC. Translated, it gives CASSPRGGSSYEQYF.

The V gene is TRBV28, the J gene TRBJ2-2; D unclear. CDR1 MDHEN and CDR2 SYDVKM come from the germline V gene. The CDR3 runs to 14 residues. V lost 6 bases and J 0 bases, leaving 8 bases between the germline ends. The CDR3 DNA sequence: TGTGCCAGCAGCGGCGGATCGAACACCGGGGAGCTGTTTTTT. It translates to CASSGGSNTGELFF.